The rows below give T cell receptor beta chains drawn from one sample of a study of OX40 agonist ivuxolimab in advanced cancers. Clones were read by immunoSEQ multiplex PCR, and TCRdb kept only the in-frame ones, dropping some. The data contain around 60,000 clones, approximately 90% of them singletons. The sequenced sample was CD4+ or CD8+ T cells sorted from blood, obtained in a trial of the OX40 agonist ivuxolimab. Source of these receptors: an adult with an advanced solid tumor such as melanoma, head and neck, liver or kidney cancer. Both conserved end residues are trimmed from each CDR3.

v_call cdr3_aa
TRBV7-9 ASSLALGAGYEQY
TRBV10-3 AISETPSGEEKLF
TRBV2 ASSEALWGRNYGYT
TRBV14 ASSQAQQETQY
TRBV7-9 ASSPGDRVTDTQY
TRBV9 ASSPSGNQPQH
TRBV5-1 ASSLGAPGETQY
TRBV5-8 ASSLLNSGNTIY
TRBV28 ASVRGAAADTQY
TRBV7-9 ASSLGQPDDTQY
TRBV6-1 ASTITGNNQPQH
TRBV10-3 AISESRSRTGGTYEQY